Below are 30 T cell receptor beta chains sequenced from a single sample in a study of blood T cell repertoires in COVID-19. The method was immunoSEQ multiplex PCR; TCRdb's version includes in-frame clones alone and lacks a portion of them. This sample has 250,000 to 350,000 clones, with 90% found just once. Sequencing input: PBMCs or T cells enriched from blood (not recorded which). All receptors derive from a woman in her twenties or thirties who had recovered from COVID-19.

V gene TRBV28 combines with J gene TRBJ1-3, with D hard to call. CDR1 MDHEN and CDR2 SYDVKM come from the germline V gene. This CDR3 is 14 amino acids long. Trimming left V 11 bases short and J 0 bases short, with 14 bases between. The CDR3 nucleotides read TGTGCCTCCATCGACGGGGTCTCTGGAAACACCATATATTTT. Its translation is CASIDGVSGNTIYF.

This clone was seen a handful of times. V is TRBV19 and J is TRBJ1-5; D is undetermined. The CDR3 extends over 13 amino acids. V lost 5 bases, J lost 5 bases, and 10 bases lay in between. Germline CDR1 and CDR2: LNHDA and SQIVND (reference sequence). The CDR3 nucleotides read TGTGCCAGTAGTCCAGGCGAGTATCAGCCCCAGCATTTT. Protein: CASSPGEYQPQHF.

V usage is TRBV7-3 and J usage is TRBJ2-1; 8 nucleotides align to TRBD1. Germline CDR1 SGHTA, CDR2 FQGTGA. V lost 5 bases to trimming and J lost 2 bases; unmatched junction nucleotides: 5. CDR3 length: 15 residues. CDR3 in amino acids: CASSQGAGTYNEQFF. The CDR3 nucleotides are TGTGCCAGCAGCCAGGGGGCAGGGACCTACAATGAGCAGTTCTTC. Full variable domain (missing parts from reference TRBV7-3 and TRBJ2-1): GAGVSQTPSNKVTEKGKYVELRCDPISGHTALYWYRQSLGQGPEFLIYFQGTGAADDSGLPNDRFFAVRPEGSVSTLKIQRTERGDSAVYLCASSQGAGTYNEQFFGPGTRLTVL.

The rearrangement uses TRBV25-1 and TRBJ2-1, with 8 bases aligning to TRBD1. The CDR3 is 14 amino acids. V trimming: 3 bases; J trimming: 8 bases; junction bases outside the gene matches: 6. The V gene's germline CDR1 is MGHDK and CDR2 SYGVNS. The CDR3 sequence: CASSETGQGDEQFF. The CDR3 DNA reads TGTGCCAGCAGTGAGACAGGACAGGGTGATGAGCAGTTCTTC.

This chain links TRBV28 with TRBJ2-4; TRBD2 aligns across 8 bases. Germline V gene lookup returns CDR1 MDHEN and CDR2 SYDVKM. Germline trimming cut 3 bases from V and 9 bases from J; bases unmatched to any gene: 10. This CDR3 comprises 15 residues. CDR3 sequence reads: CASSLGGTRGAIQYF. The CDR3 DNA follows: TGTGCCAGCAGTTTGGGAGGGACTAGAGGCGCCATTCAGTACTTC.

The chain joins TRBV6-6 to TRBJ2-5, with TRBD2 as a possible D gene (5 bases). This CDR3 spans 14 amino acids. The germline V and J ends were trimmed by 0 bases and 3 bases, with 8 bases remaining between them. Per germline, CDR1 MNHNY and CDR2 SVGAGI (reference sequence). CDR3 sequence reads: CASSYSLLEETQYF. DNA of the CDR3: TGTGCCAGCAGTTACTCGTTACTAGAAGAGACCCAGTACTTC.

This rearrangement joins TRBV5-1 to TRBJ2-5; 7 bases are a match to TRBD2. With 6 bases clipped from V and 5 bases from J, the junction kept 16 bases outside the gene matches. CDR1 is SGHRS, CDR2 YFSETQ, per germline. The CDR3 loop spans 16 amino acids. Here the CDR3 DNA reads TGCGCCAGCAAGCCCTTTGCGGCGGGAGTGAGGGAGACCCAGTACTTC. Translating it yields CASKPFAAGVRETQYF.

The rearrangement joins TRBV5-1 to TRBJ2-1; 10 bases are a match to TRBD2. Germline lookup yields CDR1 SGHRS and CDR2 YFSETQ. The V gene end was trimmed by 3 bases and the J gene end by 5 bases; junction bases not matched to a gene: 11. The CDR3 extends over 17 amino acids. The CDR3 loop reads CASSSPRGLAGDNEQFF. The CDR3 coding sequence is TGCGCCAGCAGCTCCCCCCGGGGGCTAGCGGGGGACAATGAGCAGTTCTTC.

This chain joins TRBV19 and TRBJ2-1; the match to TRBD2 covers 10 bases. Germline CDR1 is LNHDA and CDR2 is SQIVND (reference sequence). The junction had 21 bases not matched to a gene; V was cut back by 7 bases and J by 3 bases. CDR3 length: 20 residues. CDR3 nucleotides: TGTGCCAGTAAGGGGTTCTCAGCGGCCGGTCCTAGCGGGAGCTACAATGAGCAGTTCTTC. Translation: CASKGFSAAGPSGSYNEQFF.

This chain connects TRBV7-2 to TRBJ1-5, with 11 bases lining up with TRBD1. After removal of 5 bases from V and 3 bases from J, the junction contained 3 bases not matched to a gene. The CDR3 totals 15 residues. The germline gives CDR1 SGHTA, CDR2 FQGNSA. CDR3 in amino acids: CASSLGQGANQPQHF. The CDR3 DNA reads TGTGCCAGCAGCCTAGGACAGGGGGCCAATCAGCCCCAGCATTTT.

This sequence joins TRBV7-2 and TRBJ1-2; D unclear. The ends were cut back, 1 base at V and 5 bases at J, with 14 bases in the middle. CDR1 and CDR2 (germline): SGHTA, FQGNSA. The CDR3 has 15 residues. The CDR3 DNA reads as TGTGCCAGCAGCTTAGAAGGGAGCGTGTCTTATGGCTACACCTTC. It yields the protein CASSLEGSVSYGYTF. The full variable domain, completed using reference TRBV7-2 and TRBJ1-2, is GAGVSQSPSNKVTEKGKDVELRCDPISGHTALYWYRQSLGQGLEFLIYFQGNSAPDKSGLPSDRFSAERTGGSVSTLTIQRTQQEDSAVYLCASSLEGSVSYGYTFGSGTRLTVV.

The CDR3 spells CASSPFDRGAEAFF. DNA for the CDR3: TGTGCCAGCTCACCCTTTGACAGGGGCGCTGAAGCTTTCTTT. V and J are TRBV18 and TRBJ1-1, with 8 nucleotides matching TRBD1. With V trimmed by 3 bases and J by 6 bases, 6 bases remained unmatched. Germline CDR1 and CDR2: KGHSH and LQKENI. The CDR3 is 14 amino acids.

The chain links TRBV7-2 to TRBJ2-5; 8 bases map to TRBD1. CDR1 and CDR2 (germline): SGHTA, FQGNSA. V shed 7 bases and J 5 bases; nucleotides not matched to a gene: 6. The CDR3 loop spans 13 amino acids. Here the CDR3 reads CASTQGAGETQYF. The CDR3 DNA reads as TGTGCCAGCACCCAGGGGGCTGGTGAGACCCAGTACTTC.

A single count supports this clone. The gene calls are TRBV27 and TRBJ1-1; 7 nucleotides agree with TRBD1. The CDR3 covers 14 residues. Germline-derived CDR1 and CDR2 are MNHEY and SMNVEV (reference sequence). V trimming: 2 bases; J trimming: 7 bases; junction bases outside the gene matches: 7. CDR3 residues: CASSLDRVNGEAFF. In DNA form, the CDR3 reads TGTGCCAGCAGTTTAGACAGGGTCAACGGTGAAGCTTTCTTT.

The chain couples TRBV2 to TRBJ1-2; D possibly corresponds to TRBD1 (6 bases). Germline V CDR1 and CDR2: SNHLY, FYNNEI. Trimming took off 5 bases at V and 7 bases at J, with 14 bases between the two ends. This CDR3 is 13 amino acids long. Written as DNA, the CDR3 is TGTGCCAGCAGTTTTGACAGGATCGGTGGCTACACCTTC. It is translated as CASSFDRIGGYTF.

The chain recombines TRBV7-3 with TRBJ2-1; 14 positions match TRBD2. Germline V gives CDR1 SGHTA, CDR2 FQGTGA. This CDR3 is 16 amino acids long. Trimming cost V 5 bases and J 8 bases; bases outside gene matches: 8. The CDR3 bases are TGTGCCAGCAGCCGGGGACTAGCGGGAGTTTGGGATGAGCAGTTCTTC. Translating gives CASSRGLAGVWDEQFF.

J is TRBJ2-7 and V is TRBV30, with TRBD2 as a possible D gene (5 bases). Germline V lookup: CDR1 GTSNPN, CDR2 SVGIG (reference sequence). This CDR3 comprises 11 residues. V lost 1 base and J lost 5, with 6 bases in between. CDR3 DNA sequence: TGTGCCTGGAGTGCCGGGAACGAGCAGTACTTC. Encoded protein: CAWSAGNEQYF.

The genes are TRBV6-4 and TRBJ2-2; 8 bases map to TRBD2. CDR1 and CDR2 (germline): MRHNA, SNTAGT. The CDR3 contains 15 residues. V shed 6 bases and J 5 bases; nucleotides not matched to a gene: 8. The CDR3 nucleotides read TGTGCCAGCAGCGCTCTAGCGGGTTATACCGGGGAGCTGTTTTTT. Its protein product is CASSALAGYTGELFF.

The J gene is TRBJ2-1, the V gene TRBV19; 9 bases are shared with TRBD2. The trim removed 6 bases at V and 7 bases at J, leaving 10 bases unmatched. The CDR3 spans 15 residues. Per germline, CDR1 LNHDA and CDR2 SQIVND (reference sequence). CDR3 loop: CASSRLAEAGNEQFF. CDR3 bases: TGTGCCAGTAGCCGACTAGCGGAGGCGGGGAATGAGCAGTTCTTC.

The chain employs TRBV6-1 and TRBJ2-5; the D gene is possibly TRBD2 (6 bases). This CDR3 is 15 amino acids long. The V end lost 0 bases, the J end lost 4 bases, and 12 bases lay between the germline ends. Germline V gene lookup returns CDR1 MNHNS and CDR2 SASEGT. CDR3 sequence reads: CASSEAQEGPETQYF. The CDR3 coding sequence is TGTGCCAGCAGTGAAGCGCAGGAGGGGCCAGAGACCCAGTACTTC.

The chain combines TRBV3-1 (or the pseudogene TRBV3-2) with TRBJ2-7, with 8 bases matching TRBD1. With V trimmed by 4 bases and J by 1 base, 9 bases remained unmatched. The CDR3 is 16 residues long. The germline V gene encodes CDR1 LGHDT and CDR2 YNNKEL (reference sequence). CDR3 sequence reads: CASSLSGTGFSYEQYF. The CDR3 DNA follows: TGTGCCAGCAGCCTCTCCGGGACAGGCTTTTCCTACGAGCAGTACTTC.

V gene TRBV6-2 or TRBV6-3 combines with J gene TRBJ2-1; 8 bases agree with TRBD2. Germline V gene lookup returns CDR1 MNHEY and CDR2 SVGEGT. This CDR3 is 18 amino acids long. V was pared by 4 bases and J by 4 bases, with 15 bases of the junction left unmatched. The CDR3 sequence is CASSSPFYGRGGYNEQFF. CDR3 nucleotide sequence: TGTGCCAGCAGTTCCCCCTTCTACGGGAGGGGGGGGTACAATGAGCAGTTCTTC.

V is TRBV30 and J is TRBJ2-7; unclear D gene. The V end was cut by 0 bases, the J end by 4 bases, with 13 bases between. Per germline, CDR1 GTSNPN and CDR2 SVGIG (reference sequence). The CDR3 is made up of 14 amino acids. This CDR3 is CAWSVRGPTYEQYF. CDR3 bases: TGTGCCTGGAGTGTACGAGGTCCAACGTACGAGCAGTACTTC.

This chain joins TRBV7-2 and TRBJ1-5; D gene uncertain. CDR3 length: 13 residues. Trimming pared 2 bases from V and 3 bases from J, leaving 5 bases between. Germline V lookup: CDR1 SGHTA, CDR2 FQGNSA. The chain's CDR3 is CASSLQFNQPQHF. The DNA for the CDR3 is TGTGCCAGCAGCTTACAGTTCAATCAGCCCCAGCATTTT.

The table lists this clone with a count of one. For the CDR3, the DNA is TGTGCCAGTAGCAAACGGGACAGTTGGCTGGACGAGCAGTACTTC. This sequence encodes CASSKRDSWLDEQYF. The V gene is TRBV19, the J gene TRBJ2-7, with TRBD1 matching 7 bases. The CDR3 contains 15 residues. The V segment lost 6 bases and the J segment 5 bases; nucleotides outside the gene matches: 13. Per the germline V gene, CDR1 is LNHDA and CDR2 is SQIVND (reference sequence).

This clone was observed a few times. The rearrangement links TRBV5-6 to TRBJ2-7; 10 bases are shared with TRBD1. Per germline, CDR1 SGHDT and CDR2 YYEEEE. V was pared by 4 bases and J by 7 bases, with 5 bases of the junction left unmatched. The length of the CDR3 is 13 residues. The CDR3 region is CASSPWTGGEQYF. The DNA for the CDR3 is TGTGCCAGCAGCCCTTGGACAGGGGGAGAGCAGTACTTC. Drawing the rest from reference TRBV5-6 and TRBJ2-7, the complete variable domain is DAGVTQSPTHLIKTRGQQVTLRCSPKSGHDTVSWYQQALGQGPQFIFQYYEEEERQRGNFPDRFSGHQFPNYSSELNVNALLLGDSALYLCASSPWTGGEQYFGPGTRLTVT.

J is TRBJ1-2 and V is TRBV19; tentative D call: TRBD1 (5 bases). There are 14 residues in the CDR3. Germline V gives CDR1 LNHDA, CDR2 SQIVND (reference sequence). The ends were cut back, 5 bases at V and 2 bases at J, with 12 bases in the middle. In nucleotides, the CDR3 is TGTGCCAGTAGTCCCTATGGGGGGAACTATGGCTACACCTTC. This encodes CASSPYGGNYGYTF.

CDR3 amino acids: CASTHSGRWSYNEQFF. The CDR3 DNA follows: TGTGCCAGCACCCATAGCGGGAGGTGGTCCTACAATGAGCAGTTCTTC. The chain couples TRBV28 to TRBJ2-1; 10 nucleotides agree with TRBD2. The CDR3 has 16 amino acids. The V gene end was trimmed by 7 bases and the J gene end by 1 base; junction bases not matched to a gene: 7. CDR1 and CDR2 (germline): MDHEN, SYDVKM. Combining the CDR3 with reference TRBV28 and TRBJ2-1 gives the whole variable domain DVKVTQSSRYLVKRTGEKVFLECVQDMDHENMFWYRQDPGLGLRLIYFSYDVKMKEKGDIPEGYSVSREKKERFSLILESASTNQTSMYLCASTHSGRWSYNEQFFGPGTRLTVL.

The rearrangement joins TRBV21-1 to TRBJ2-7; the tabulated D call, TRBD2, remains unverified against the DNA. TRBV21-1 corresponds to a pseudogene. This CDR3 has 20 amino acids. CDR3 nucleotide sequence: TGTGCCAGCAGCAAAGCAGGGGGGCTGGGAGTGGGACTAGAAGACTACGAGCAGTACTTC. It translates to CASSKAGGLGVGLEDYEQYF.

The rearrangement links TRBV9 to TRBJ2-1; 7 bases match TRBD1. The length of the CDR3 is 13 residues. The junction had 5 bases not matched to a gene; V was cut back by 6 bases and J by 5 bases. Looked up from germline, CDR1 is SGDLS and CDR2 is YYNGEE. This chain's CDR3 is CASTTGSDNEQFF. The CDR3 DNA reads as TGTGCCAGCACGACAGGGTCCGACAATGAGCAGTTCTTC.